The clone carrying this T cell receptor (beta chain) was observed a handful of times. Its antigen is not identified. The sample originates from a study of T-cell memory formation after mild COVID-19. Study at large: TCR clusters were mostly confined to one donor each. Study-level points and caveats: Researchers found some responding clones in pre-infection memory, a sign that cross-reactive memory joined.

Via MiXCR, TCRdb re-called the 5' RACE reads, giving one row per CDR3 protein. Counted here are 250,000 or so distinct CDR3 sequences, under 20% occurring once; the ten biggest clones make up 23%. Sequencing was done on a sample of PBMCs or a T cell subset sorted from them (not recorded which). The TCR was taken from a man younger than 30 who had mild COVID-19 (a few samples of this study predate the infection). Cell type and time point are not known.

In nucleotides, the CDR3 is TGTGCCAGCTCACTATCAGGGGCCGGCTATGGCTACACCTTC. Its protein is CASSLSGAGYGYTF. V gene TRBV18 combines with J gene TRBJ1-2; TRBD1 might be the D (6 bases). Per the germline V gene, CDR1 is KGHSH and CDR2 is LQKENI. Trimming cost V 4 bases and J 4 bases, with 13 bases left between them. CDR3 length: 14 amino acids.